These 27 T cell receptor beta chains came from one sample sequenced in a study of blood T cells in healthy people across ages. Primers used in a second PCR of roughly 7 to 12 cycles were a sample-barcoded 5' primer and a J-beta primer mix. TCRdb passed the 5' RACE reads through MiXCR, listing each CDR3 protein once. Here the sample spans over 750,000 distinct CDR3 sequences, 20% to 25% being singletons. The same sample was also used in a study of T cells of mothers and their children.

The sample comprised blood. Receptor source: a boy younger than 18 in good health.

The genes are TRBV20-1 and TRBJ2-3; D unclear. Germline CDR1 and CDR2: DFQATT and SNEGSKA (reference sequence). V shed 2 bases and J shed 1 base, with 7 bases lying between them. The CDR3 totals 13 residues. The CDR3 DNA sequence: TGCAGTGCTAGACTTCGAGGCACAGATACGCAGTATTTT. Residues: CSARLRGTDTQYF.

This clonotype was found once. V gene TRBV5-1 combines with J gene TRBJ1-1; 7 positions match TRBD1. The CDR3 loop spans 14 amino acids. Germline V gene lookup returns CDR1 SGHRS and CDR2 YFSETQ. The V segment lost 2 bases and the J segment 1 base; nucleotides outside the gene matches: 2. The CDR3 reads CASSFKGANTEAFF. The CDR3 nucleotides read TGCGCCAGCAGCTTTAAGGGGGCGAACACTGAAGCTTTCTTT.

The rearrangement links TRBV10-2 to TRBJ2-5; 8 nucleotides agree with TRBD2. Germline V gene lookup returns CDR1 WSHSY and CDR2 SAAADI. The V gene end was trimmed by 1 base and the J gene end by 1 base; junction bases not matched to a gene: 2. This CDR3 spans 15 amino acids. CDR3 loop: CASSEWAGGQETQYF. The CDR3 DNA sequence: TGCGCCAGCAGTGAGTGGGCGGGAGGCCAAGAGACCCAGTACTTC.

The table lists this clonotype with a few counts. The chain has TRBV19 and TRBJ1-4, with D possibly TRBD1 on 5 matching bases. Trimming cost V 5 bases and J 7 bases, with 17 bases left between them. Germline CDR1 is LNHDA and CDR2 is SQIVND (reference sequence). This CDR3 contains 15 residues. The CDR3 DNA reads TGTGCCAGTAGTCCCCAGGGCCAACGAAGTGAAAAACTGTTTTTT. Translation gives CASSPQGQRSEKLFF.

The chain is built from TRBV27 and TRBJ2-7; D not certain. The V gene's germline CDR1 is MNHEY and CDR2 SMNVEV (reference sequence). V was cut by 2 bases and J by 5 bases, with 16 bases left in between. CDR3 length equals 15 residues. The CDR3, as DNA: TGTGCCAGCAGTTTAAGTTTTCTAGGAGAGGACGAGCAGTACTTC. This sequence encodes CASSLSFLGEDEQYF.

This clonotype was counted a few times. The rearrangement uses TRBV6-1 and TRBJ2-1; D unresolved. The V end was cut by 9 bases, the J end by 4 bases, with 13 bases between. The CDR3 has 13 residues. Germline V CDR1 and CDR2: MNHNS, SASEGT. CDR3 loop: CASLVTLYNEQFF. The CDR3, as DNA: TGTGCCAGTCTGGTGACACTTTACAATGAGCAGTTCTTC.

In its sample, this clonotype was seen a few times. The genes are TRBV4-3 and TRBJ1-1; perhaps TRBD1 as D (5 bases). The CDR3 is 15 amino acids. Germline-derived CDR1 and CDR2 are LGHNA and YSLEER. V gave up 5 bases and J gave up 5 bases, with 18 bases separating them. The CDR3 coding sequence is TGCGCCAGCAGCGCCACCGCAGTAGAGGGGACTGAAGCTTTCTTT. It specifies CASSATAVEGTEAFF.

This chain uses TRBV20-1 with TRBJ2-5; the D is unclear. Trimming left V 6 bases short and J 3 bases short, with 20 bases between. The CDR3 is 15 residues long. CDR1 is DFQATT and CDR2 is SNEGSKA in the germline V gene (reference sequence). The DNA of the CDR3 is TGCAGTGCCGGCACCAGGACGGAAGGAAAAGAGACCCAGTACTTC. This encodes CSAGTRTEGKETQYF.

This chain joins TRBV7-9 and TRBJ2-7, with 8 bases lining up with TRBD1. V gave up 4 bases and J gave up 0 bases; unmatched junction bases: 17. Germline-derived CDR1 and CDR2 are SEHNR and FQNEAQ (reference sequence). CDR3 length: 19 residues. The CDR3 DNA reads TGTGCCAGCAGCTCAACTTTGGTCAGGACAGGGATCGGCTCCTACGAGCAGTACTTC. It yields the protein CASSSTLVRTGIGSYEQYF.

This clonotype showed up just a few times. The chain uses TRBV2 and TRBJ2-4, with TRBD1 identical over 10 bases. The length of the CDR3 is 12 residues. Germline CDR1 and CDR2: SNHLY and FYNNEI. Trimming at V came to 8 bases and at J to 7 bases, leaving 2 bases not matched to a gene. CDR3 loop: CASGTGANIQYF. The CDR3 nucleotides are TGTGCCAGCGGGACAGGGGCGAACATTCAGTACTTC. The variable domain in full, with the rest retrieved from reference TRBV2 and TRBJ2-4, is EPEVTQTPSHQVTQMGQEVILRCVPISNHLYFYWYRQILGQKVEFLVSFYNNEISEKSEIFDDQFSVERPDGSNFTLKIRSTKLEDSAMYFCASGTGANIQYFGAGTRLSVL.

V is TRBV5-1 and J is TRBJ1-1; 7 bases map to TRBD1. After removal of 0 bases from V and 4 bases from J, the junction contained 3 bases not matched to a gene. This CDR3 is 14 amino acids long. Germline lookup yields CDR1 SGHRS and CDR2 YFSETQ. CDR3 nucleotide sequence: TGCGCCAGCAGCTTGGGACAGGGAATCACTGAAGCTTTCTTT. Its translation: CASSLGQGITEAFF.

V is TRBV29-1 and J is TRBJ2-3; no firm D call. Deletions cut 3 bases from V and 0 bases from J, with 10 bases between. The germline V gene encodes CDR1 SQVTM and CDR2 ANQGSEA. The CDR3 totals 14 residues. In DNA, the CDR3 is TGCAGCGTTGATTTCGCGGCTAGCACAGATACGCAGTATTTT. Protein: CSVDFAASTDTQYF.

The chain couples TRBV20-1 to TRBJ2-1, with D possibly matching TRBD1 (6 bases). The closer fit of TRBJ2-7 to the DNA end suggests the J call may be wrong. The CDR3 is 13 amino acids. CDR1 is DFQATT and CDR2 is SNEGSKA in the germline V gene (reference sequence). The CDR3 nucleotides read TGCAGTGCCAAACAGGGAGTTTACTACGAGCAGTACTTC. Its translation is CSAKQGVYYEQYF.

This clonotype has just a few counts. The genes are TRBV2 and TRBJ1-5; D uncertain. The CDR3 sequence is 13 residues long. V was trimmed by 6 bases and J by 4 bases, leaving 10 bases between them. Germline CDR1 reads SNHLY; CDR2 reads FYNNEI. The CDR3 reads CASSVDRNQPQHF. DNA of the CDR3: TGTGCCAGCAGCGTCGACCGTAATCAGCCCCAGCATTTT. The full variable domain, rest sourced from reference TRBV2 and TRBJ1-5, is EPEVTQTPSHQVTQMGQEVILRCVPISNHLYFYWYRQILGQKVEFLVSFYNNEISEKSEIFDDQFSVERPDGSNFTLKIRSTKLEDSAMYFCASSVDRNQPQHFGDGTRLSIL.

The CDR3 DNA sequence: TGTGCCACCAGCGAGGGGACTGTACAAGAGACCCAGTACTTC. Its protein is CATSEGTVQETQYF. This chain uses TRBV15 with TRBJ2-5, with D maybe TRBD2 (6 bases). Germline-derived CDR1 and CDR2 are LNHNV and YYDKDF (reference sequence). This CDR3 spans 14 amino acids. V lost 5 bases and J 2 bases, leaving 12 bases between the germline ends.

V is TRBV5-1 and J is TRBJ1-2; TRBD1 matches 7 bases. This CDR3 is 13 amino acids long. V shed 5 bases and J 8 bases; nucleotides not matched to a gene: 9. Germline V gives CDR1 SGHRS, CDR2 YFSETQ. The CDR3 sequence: CASSPRRDSGYTF. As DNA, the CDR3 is TGCGCCAGCAGTCCACGGCGGGACAGCGGCTACACCTTC.

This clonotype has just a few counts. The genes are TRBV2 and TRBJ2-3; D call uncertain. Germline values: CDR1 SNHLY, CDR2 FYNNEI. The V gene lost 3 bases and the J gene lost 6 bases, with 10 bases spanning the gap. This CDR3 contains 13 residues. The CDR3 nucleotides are TGTGCCAGCAGTGACTCCCGCCAGGATACGCAGTATTTT. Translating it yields CASSDSRQDTQYF.

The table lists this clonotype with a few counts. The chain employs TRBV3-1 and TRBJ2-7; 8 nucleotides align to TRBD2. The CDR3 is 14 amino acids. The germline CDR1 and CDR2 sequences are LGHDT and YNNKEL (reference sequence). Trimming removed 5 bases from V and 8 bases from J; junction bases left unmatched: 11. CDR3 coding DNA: TGTGCCAGCAGCACTCCCGACGGGGGGGTGAAGCAGTACTTC. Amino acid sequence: CASSTPDGGVKQYF.

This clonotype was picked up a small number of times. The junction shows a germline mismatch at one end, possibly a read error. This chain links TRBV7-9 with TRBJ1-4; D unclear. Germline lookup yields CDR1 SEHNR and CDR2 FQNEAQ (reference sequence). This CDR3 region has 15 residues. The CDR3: CASSFSSTTNEKLFF. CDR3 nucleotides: TGTGCTAGCAGCTTTTCGTCTACAACTAATGAAAAACTGTTTTTT. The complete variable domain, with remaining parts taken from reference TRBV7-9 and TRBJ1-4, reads DTGVSQNPRHKITKRGQNVTFRCDPISEHNRLYWYRQTLGQGPEFLTYFQNEAQLEKSRLLSDRFSAERPKGSFSTLEIQRTEQGDSAMYLCASSFSSTTNEKLFFGSGTQLSVL.

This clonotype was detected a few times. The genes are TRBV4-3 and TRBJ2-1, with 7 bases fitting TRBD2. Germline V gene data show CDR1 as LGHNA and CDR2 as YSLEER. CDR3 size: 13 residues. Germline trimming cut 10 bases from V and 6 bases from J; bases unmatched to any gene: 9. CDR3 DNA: TGCGCCACTGGAGGCGGGGGACTCAATGAGCAGTTCTTC. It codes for CATGGGGLNEQFF.

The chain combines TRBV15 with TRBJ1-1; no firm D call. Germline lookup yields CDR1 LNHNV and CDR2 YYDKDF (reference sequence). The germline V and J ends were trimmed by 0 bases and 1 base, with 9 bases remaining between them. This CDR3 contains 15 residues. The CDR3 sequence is CATSRDRGANTEAFF. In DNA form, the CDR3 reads TGTGCCACCAGCAGAGATAGAGGAGCGAACACTGAAGCTTTCTTT. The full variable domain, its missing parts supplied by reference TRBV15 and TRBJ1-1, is DAMVIQNPRYQVTQFGKPVTLSCSQTLNHNVMYWYQQKSSQAPKLLFHYYDKDFNNEADTPDNFQSRRPNTSFCFLDIRSPGLGDTAMYLCATSRDRGANTEAFFGQGTRLTVV.

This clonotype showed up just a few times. CDR3 protein: CASSFSTLSSGNEQFF. Written as DNA, the CDR3 is TGTGCCAGCAGTTTCTCAACTCTTAGTTCGGGGAATGAGCAGTTCTTC. The chain couples TRBV6-2 or TRBV6-3 to TRBJ2-5; TRBD2 might be the D (5 bases). The J call is in doubt because the DNA end fits TRBJ2-1 better. Germline V gives CDR1 MNHEY, CDR2 SVGEGT. The length of the CDR3 is 16 residues.

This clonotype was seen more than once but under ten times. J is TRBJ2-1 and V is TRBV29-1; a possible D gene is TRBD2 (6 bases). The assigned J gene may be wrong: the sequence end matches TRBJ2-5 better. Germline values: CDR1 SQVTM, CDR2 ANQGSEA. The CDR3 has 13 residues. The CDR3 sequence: CSADGTPSKTQYF. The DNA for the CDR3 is TGCAGCGCCGACGGGACTCCGTCGAAGACCCAGTACTTC.

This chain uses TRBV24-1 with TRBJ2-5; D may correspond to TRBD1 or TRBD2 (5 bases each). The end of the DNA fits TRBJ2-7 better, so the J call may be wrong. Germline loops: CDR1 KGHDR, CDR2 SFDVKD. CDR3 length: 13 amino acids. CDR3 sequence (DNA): TGTGCCAGGGGGTTAGGGGTTTGTGGCGAGCAGTACTTC. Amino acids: CARGLGVCGEQYF.

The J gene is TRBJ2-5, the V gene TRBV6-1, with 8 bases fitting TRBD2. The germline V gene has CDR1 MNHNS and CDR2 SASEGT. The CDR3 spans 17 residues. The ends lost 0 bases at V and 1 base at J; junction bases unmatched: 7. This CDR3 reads CASSEAHGGATQETQYF. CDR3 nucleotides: TGTGCCAGCAGTGAAGCGCACGGGGGGGCGACCCAAGAGACCCAGTACTTC.

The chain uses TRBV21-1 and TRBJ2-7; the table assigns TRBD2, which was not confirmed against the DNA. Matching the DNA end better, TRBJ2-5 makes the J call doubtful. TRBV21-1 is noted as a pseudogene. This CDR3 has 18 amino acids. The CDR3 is CASSPEAGVLAARETQYF. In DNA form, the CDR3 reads TGTGCCAGCAGCCCTGAGGCCGGGGTCCTAGCGGCCCGAGAGACCCAGTACTTC.

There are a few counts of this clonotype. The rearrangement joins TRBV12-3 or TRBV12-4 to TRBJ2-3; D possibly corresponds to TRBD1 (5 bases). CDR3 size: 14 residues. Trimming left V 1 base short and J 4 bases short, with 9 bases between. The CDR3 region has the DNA TGTGCCAGCAGTTTAGACAGGTTCCCAGATACGCAGTATTTT. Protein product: CASSLDRFPDTQYF.